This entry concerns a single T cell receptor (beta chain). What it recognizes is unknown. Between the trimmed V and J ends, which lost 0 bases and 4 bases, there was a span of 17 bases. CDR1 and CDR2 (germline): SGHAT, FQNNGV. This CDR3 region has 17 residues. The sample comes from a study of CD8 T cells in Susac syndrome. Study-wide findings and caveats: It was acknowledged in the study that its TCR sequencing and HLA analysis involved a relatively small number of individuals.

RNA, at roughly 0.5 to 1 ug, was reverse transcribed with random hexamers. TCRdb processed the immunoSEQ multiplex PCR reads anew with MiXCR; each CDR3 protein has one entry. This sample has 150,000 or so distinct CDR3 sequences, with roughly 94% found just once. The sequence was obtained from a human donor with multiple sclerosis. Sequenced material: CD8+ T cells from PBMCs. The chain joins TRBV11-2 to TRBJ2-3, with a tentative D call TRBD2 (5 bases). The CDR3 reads CASSLEGPGWTSDTQYF. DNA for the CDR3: TGTGCCAGCAGCTTAGAAGGTCCGGGATGGACCTCAGATACGCAGTATTTT.